Listed below are T cell receptor beta chains from one sample, sequenced in a study of T cell responses to AZD1222 COVID-19 vaccine. Data came from immunoSEQ multiplex PCR; TCRdb stores just in-frame clones and leaves some out. Of about 140,000 clones listed, about 90% were seen once; the top ten hold approximately 3.7%. This material consisted of peripheral blood, taken on day 0 of AZD1222 vaccination. These receptors were collected from an adult in good health. Each CDR3 is given with its conserved first and last residue. Fields, in order: clone size, V gene, J gene, D gene, CDR3 protein, CDR3 DNA. A D gene is named only where the DNA matches it firmly. Where a row states a size, it is once, few, many or the class of an expanded clone; other rows omit it.

.	TRBV18	TRBJ1-4	TRBD1	CASSHRTGSEKLFF	TGTGCCAGCTCGCATCGGACAGGGTCTGAAAAACTGTTTTTT
.	TRBV5-6	TRBJ1-5	.	CASSPVPGLLAPQHF	TGTGCCAGCAGCCCAGTCCCGGGACTGCTAGCACCCCAGCATTTT
.	TRBV2	TRBJ2-3	.	CASSATDTQYF	TGTGCCAGCAGTGCAACAGATACGCAGTATTTT
.	TRBV9	TRBJ2-2	.	CASSVGRVTTTGELFF	TGTGCCAGCAGCGTGGGAAGGGTGACCACCACCGGGGAGCTGTTTTTT
.	TRBV30	TRBJ1-1	.	CAWRVRGDTEAFF	TGTGCCTGGAGAGTCAGGGGAGACACTGAAGCTTTCTTT
few	TRBV27	TRBJ2-5	.	CASSFEGPHTGTQYF	TGTGCCAGCAGTTTTGAGGGACCCCATACGGGGACCCAGTACTTC
once	TRBV28	TRBJ1-5	.	CASSRGPLSNQPQHF	TGTGCCAGCAGCCGGGGTCCGCTGAGCAATCAGCCCCAGCATTTT
.	TRBV15	TRBJ2-7	TRBD1	CATSRGQGNAQQYF	TGTGCCACCAGCAGAGGACAGGGGAACGCGCAGCAGTACTTC
.	TRBV19	TRBJ2-1	TRBD1	CASTGGARYEQFF	TGTGCCAGTACAGGGGGAGCCCGATATGAGCAGTTCTTC
few	TRBV2	TRBJ2-1	TRBD2	CASSSAAGGPNEQFF	TGTGCCAGCAGTTCCGCGGCGGGAGGACCCAATGAGCAGTTCTTC